A selection of T cell receptor beta chains follows, all from one sample in a study of cytomegalovirus exposure and HLA in healthy donors. TCRdb's copy holds only in-frame clones and misses some; the assay was immunoSEQ multiplex PCR. The sample yields about 99,000 clones, over 60% seen once. The sample consisted of PBMCs. Receptors were obtained from a woman between 18 and 30 years old in good health and CMV-seropositive. Both conserved end residues are part of each CDR3. Each record gives: J gene, D gene, V gene, clone size, CDR3 protein, CDR3 DNA. The D gene is left open where the match is weak. Some rows have no size entry. The others give once, few or many, or a class for an expanded clone.

J gene: TRBJ1-5; D gene: -; V gene: TRBV19; clone size: -; CDR3 protein: CASRGGDQPQHF; CDR3 DNA: TGTGCCAGTAGAGGAGGGGATCAGCCCCAGCATTTT
J gene: TRBJ2-7; D gene: -; V gene: TRBV15; clone size: -; CDR3 protein: CATSRVGSYEQYF; CDR3 DNA: TGTGCCACCAGCAGAGTCGGCTCCTACGAGCAGTACTTC
J gene: TRBJ2-7; D gene: -; V gene: TRBV5-1; clone size: -; CDR3 protein: CASSLDDSPYEQYF; CDR3 DNA: TGCGCCAGCAGCTTGGACGACAGCCCCTACGAGCAGTACTTC
J gene: TRBJ2-1; D gene: TRBD2; V gene: TRBV2; clone size: -; CDR3 protein: CASREAGVYNEQFF; CDR3 DNA: TGTGCCAGCAGGGAAGCGGGAGTCTACAATGAGCAGTTCTTC
J gene: TRBJ2-2; D gene: TRBD2; V gene: TRBV30; clone size: -; CDR3 protein: CACGGGRTGELFF; CDR3 DNA: TGTGCCTGTGGGGGAGGGCGAACCGGGGAGCTGTTTTTT
J gene: TRBJ1-1; D gene: -; V gene: TRBV7-9; clone size: -; CDR3 protein: CASSFGGGTEAFF; CDR3 DNA: TGTGCCAGCAGCTTCGGTGGTGGCACTGAAGCTTTCTTT
J gene: TRBJ2-7; D gene: -; V gene: TRBV7-2; clone size: -; CDR3 protein: CASSSGTYEQYF; CDR3 DNA: TGTGCCAGCAGCTCGGGAACCTACGAGCAGTACTTC
J gene: TRBJ2-6; D gene: TRBD1; V gene: TRBV13; clone size: -; CDR3 protein: CATSGTVVSGANVLTF; CDR3 DNA: TGTGCTACCTCCGGGACAGTAGTATCTGGGGCCAACGTCCTGACTTTC
J gene: TRBJ2-1; D gene: -; V gene: TRBV6-5; clone size: -; CDR3 protein: CASSLGSRGNEQFF; CDR3 DNA: TGTGCCAGCAGTCTAGGGAGTCGGGGCAATGAGCAGTTCTTC
J gene: TRBJ2-7; D gene: TRBD2; V gene: TRBV15; clone size: once; CDR3 protein: CATSRVPSGNVEQYF; CDR3 DNA: TGTGCCACCAGCAGAGTCCCTAGCGGGAACGTCGAGCAGTACTTC
J gene: TRBJ1-2; D gene: TRBD1; V gene: TRBV5-4; clone size: -; CDR3 protein: CASSLVTGGVYGYTF; CDR3 DNA: TGTGCCAGCAGCTTGGTGACAGGGGGCGTCTATGGCTACACCTTC
J gene: TRBJ1-6; D gene: -; V gene: TRBV30; clone size: -; CDR3 protein: CAWSRGRLPGYNSPLHF; CDR3 DNA: TGTGCCTGGAGTAGGGGCAGGTTGCCAGGGTATAATTCACCCCTCCACTTT
J gene: TRBJ2-7; D gene: TRBD2; V gene: TRBV12-5; clone size: -; CDR3 protein: CASGLVLAGVYEQYF; CDR3 DNA: TGTGCTAGTGGTTTGGTACTGGCGGGAGTCTACGAGCAGTACTTC
J gene: TRBJ2-1; D gene: TRBD2; V gene: TRBV5-6; clone size: -; CDR3 protein: CASSFLESGRMWFF; CDR3 DNA: TGTGCCAGCAGCTTTCTCGAGAGCGGGAGGATGTGGTTCTTC
J gene: TRBJ1-1; D gene: TRBD1; V gene: TRBV13; clone size: few; CDR3 protein: CASRRGQVTEAFF; CDR3 DNA: TGTGCCAGCAGGAGGGGGCAGGTCACTGAAGCTTTCTTT